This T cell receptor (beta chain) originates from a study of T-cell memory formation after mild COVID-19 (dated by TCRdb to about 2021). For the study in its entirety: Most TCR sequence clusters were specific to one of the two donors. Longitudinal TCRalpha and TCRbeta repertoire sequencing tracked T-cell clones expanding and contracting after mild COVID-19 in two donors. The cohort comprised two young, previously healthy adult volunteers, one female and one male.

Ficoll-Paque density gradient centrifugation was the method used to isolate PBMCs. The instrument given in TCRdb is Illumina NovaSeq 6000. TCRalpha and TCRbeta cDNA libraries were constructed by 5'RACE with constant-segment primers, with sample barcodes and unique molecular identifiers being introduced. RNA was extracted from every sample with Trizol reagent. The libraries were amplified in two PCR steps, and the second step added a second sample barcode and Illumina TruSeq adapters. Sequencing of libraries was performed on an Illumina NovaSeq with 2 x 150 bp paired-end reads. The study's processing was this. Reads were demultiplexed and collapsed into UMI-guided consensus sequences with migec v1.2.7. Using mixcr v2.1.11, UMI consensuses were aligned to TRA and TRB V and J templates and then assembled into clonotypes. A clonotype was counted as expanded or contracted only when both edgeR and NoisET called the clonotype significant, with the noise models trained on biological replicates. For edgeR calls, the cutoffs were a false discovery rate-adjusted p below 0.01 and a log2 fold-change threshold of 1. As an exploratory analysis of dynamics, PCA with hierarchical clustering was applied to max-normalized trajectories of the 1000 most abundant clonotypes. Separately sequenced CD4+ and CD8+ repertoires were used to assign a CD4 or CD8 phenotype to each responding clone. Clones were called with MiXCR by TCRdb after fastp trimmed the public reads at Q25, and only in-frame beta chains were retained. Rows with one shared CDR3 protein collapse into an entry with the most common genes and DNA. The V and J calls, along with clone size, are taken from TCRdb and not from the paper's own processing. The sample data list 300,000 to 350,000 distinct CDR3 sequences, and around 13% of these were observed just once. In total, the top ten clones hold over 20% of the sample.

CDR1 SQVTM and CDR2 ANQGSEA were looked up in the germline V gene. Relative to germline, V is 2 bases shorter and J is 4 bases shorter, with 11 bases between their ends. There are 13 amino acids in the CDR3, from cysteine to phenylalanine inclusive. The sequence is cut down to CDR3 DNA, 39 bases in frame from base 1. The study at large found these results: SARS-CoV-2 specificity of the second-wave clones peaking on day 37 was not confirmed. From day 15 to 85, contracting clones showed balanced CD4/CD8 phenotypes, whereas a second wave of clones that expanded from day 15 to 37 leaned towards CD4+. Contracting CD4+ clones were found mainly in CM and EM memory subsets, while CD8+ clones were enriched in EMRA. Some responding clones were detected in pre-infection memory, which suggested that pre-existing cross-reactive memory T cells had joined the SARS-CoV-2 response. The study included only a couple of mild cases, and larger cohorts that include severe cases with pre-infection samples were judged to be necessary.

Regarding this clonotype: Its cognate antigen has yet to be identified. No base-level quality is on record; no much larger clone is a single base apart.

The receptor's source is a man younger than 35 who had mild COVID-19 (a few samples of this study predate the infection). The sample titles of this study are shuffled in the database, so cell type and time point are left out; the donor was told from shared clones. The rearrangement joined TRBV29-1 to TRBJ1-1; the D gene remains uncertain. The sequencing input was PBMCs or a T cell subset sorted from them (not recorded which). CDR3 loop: CSVERPLLTEAFF. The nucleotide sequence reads TGCAGCGTTGAACGGCCTCTTCTCACTGAAGCTTTCTTT.